The next 30 T cell receptor beta chains were all read from a single sample in a study of CD8 T cell repertoires and HIV-1 epitope variants. These receptors have no known antigen. Sequencing was performed with immunoSEQ multiplex PCR; in TCRdb, only in-frame clones are kept and a portion is missing. The sample lists 6,000 to 8,000 clones; roughly 60% were seen once. The sequencing input was cultured CD8+ T cells derived from PBMCs. Receptors were obtained from a male donor with HIV.

CDR3 residues: CASSLFAGGELADTQYF. The CDR3 coding sequence is TGTGCCAGCAGTTTATTTGCAGGGGGCGAGCTTGCAGATACGCAGTATTTT. The chain is built from TRBV28 and TRBJ2-3, with 8 bases lining up with TRBD1. Germline trimming cut 1 base from V and 4 bases from J; bases unmatched to any gene: 10. Per the germline V gene, CDR1 is MDHEN and CDR2 is SYDVKM. The CDR3 is made up of 17 amino acids.

The chain employs TRBV5-1 and TRBJ1-5; 10 bases line up with TRBD1. V shed 0 bases, J shed 7 bases, and the junction held 4 bases outside the gene matches. The CDR3 totals 15 residues. Germline V CDR1 and CDR2: SGHRS, YFSETQ. The CDR3 DNA reads as TGCGCCAGCAGCTTGGAGGGGACAGGGGCCCAGCCCCAGCATTTT. It translates to CASSLEGTGAQPQHF.

Only a few counts were recorded for this clone. This chain uses TRBV11-2 with TRBJ2-5; TRBD1 might be the D (6 bases). This CDR3 spans 13 amino acids. CDR1 SGHAT and CDR2 FQNNGV come from the germline V gene. Trimming removed 5 bases at V and 5 bases at J, with 12 bases between. The CDR3 reads CASSRDIGETQYF. As DNA, the CDR3 is TGTGCCAGCAGCCGGGACATTGGCGAGACCCAGTACTTC. The full variable domain, in which reference TRBV11-2 and TRBJ2-5 provide the parts outside the CDR3, is EAGVAQSPRYKIIEKRQSVAFWCNPISGHATLYWYQQILGQGPKLLIQFQNNGVVDDSQLPKDRFSAERLKGVDSTLKIQPAKLEDSAVYLCASSRDIGETQYFGPGTRLLVL.

This chain uses TRBV4-1 with TRBJ1-3; TRBD1 agrees at 7 bases. Germline V gene data show CDR1 as MGHRA and CDR2 as YSYEKL. The V and J ends lost 3 bases and 7 bases, in that order; junction bases with no gene match: 12. The CDR3 is 16 residues long. The CDR3 sequence: CASSQEDSEGANTIYF. The CDR3, as DNA: TGCGCCAGCAGCCAGGAAGACAGTGAGGGGGCGAACACCATATATTTT.

The chain employs TRBV19 and TRBJ2-2; TRBD1 matches at 7 bases. The CDR3 has 15 amino acids. J lost 13 bases, V lost 5 bases, and 16 bases had no gene match. Germline loops: CDR1 LNHDA, CDR2 SQIVND (reference sequence). CDR3 DNA: TGTGCCAGTAGTCAAGACAGGGACCAGTCCATCGGGCTGTTTTTT. Translated, it gives CASSQDRDQSIGLFF.

The chain carries TRBV28 and TRBJ2-4; 9 bases agree with TRBD1. This CDR3 comprises 18 residues. Per the germline V gene, CDR1 is MDHEN and CDR2 is SYDVKM. V lost 5 bases, J lost 0 bases, and 11 bases stayed unmatched. CDR3 loop: CASSPPGQGGLAKNIQYF. CDR3 nucleotide sequence: TGTGCCAGCAGTCCCCCGGGACAGGGTGGACTAGCCAAAAACATTCAGTACTTC.

V is TRBV7-8 and J is TRBJ2-7; tentatively, D is TRBD2 (6 bases). Trimming stripped 5 bases from V and 3 bases from J, with 14 bases between. This CDR3 contains 14 residues. In germline, CDR1 is SGHVS, CDR2 FQNEAQ. As DNA, the CDR3 is TGTGCCAGCAGCCCAAGGGCGGGGCACTACGAGCAGTACTTC. This sequence encodes CASSPRAGHYEQYF.

V and J are TRBV27 and TRBJ1-1, with 7 positions matching TRBD1. With 7 bases clipped from V and 10 bases from J, the junction kept 9 bases outside the gene matches. The CDR3 has 12 amino acids. CDR1 and CDR2 from the germline V gene are MNHEY and SMNVEV (reference sequence). Here the CDR3 reads CASTSRQGGAFF. The CDR3 DNA reads as TGTGCCAGCACCTCAAGGCAGGGGGGAGCTTTCTTT.

In this sample, this clone turned up once. The chain employs TRBV5-6 and TRBJ2-7; D call uncertain. The V end lost 5 bases, the J end lost 2 bases, and 14 bases lay between the germline ends. This CDR3 is 14 amino acids long. Germline loops: CDR1 SGHDT, CDR2 YYEEEE. CDR3 amino acids: CASSSDVSAYEQYF. The DNA of the CDR3 is TGTGCCAGCAGTTCAGATGTCTCGGCCTACGAGCAGTACTTC.

J is TRBJ1-5 and V is TRBV5-6, with D hard to call. Germline V gene data show CDR1 as SGHDT and CDR2 as YYEEEE. V lost 4 bases, J lost 5 bases, and 16 bases lay in between. The CDR3 length is 15 residues. This CDR3 is CASSDARKEDQPQHF. The DNA for the CDR3 is TGTGCCAGCAGCGACGCAAGGAAAGAGGATCAGCCCCAGCATTTT.

This clone was detected only a few times. The CDR3 region is CASSHIAGTGEQYF. CDR3 DNA sequence: TGTGCCAGCAGCCATATAGCAGGGACAGGGGAGCAGTACTTC. The chain combines TRBV7-2 with TRBJ2-7; 9 bases map to TRBD1. V shed 5 bases and J 7 bases; nucleotides not matched to a gene: 9. The CDR3 consists of 14 residues. CDR1 is SGHTA, CDR2 FQGNSA, per germline.

The chain's CDR3 is CASRGISYEQYF. DNA for the CDR3: TGTGCCAGCAGAGGGATATCCTACGAGCAGTACTTC. The rearrangement joins TRBV5-6 to TRBJ2-7, with unresolved D. The CDR3 contains 12 residues. V was cut by 5 bases and J by 1 base, with 7 bases left in between. Germline V gene lookup returns CDR1 SGHDT and CDR2 YYEEEE.

The chain couples TRBV5-6 to TRBJ1-2, with 11 bases that match TRBD1. The J segment lost 10 bases and the V segment lost 0 bases, leaving 5 bases of the junction unmatched. The CDR3 has 14 residues. CDR1 and CDR2 (germline): SGHDT, YYEEEE. The CDR3 sequence is CASSLGGTGGTYTF. The CDR3 region has the DNA TGTGCCAGCAGCTTGGGCGGGACAGGGGGAACCTACACCTTC.

As to this clone: Because it lacks the conserved phenylalanine or tryptophan at the end, this CDR3 is likely a read error. The chain carries TRBV6-5 and TRBJ1-2; 7 nucleotides line up with TRBD1. V gave up 2 bases and J gave up 6 bases; unmatched junction bases: 9. This CDR3 comprises 15 residues. The germline gives CDR1 MNHEY, CDR2 SVGAGI. CDR3 sequence reads: CASSYLSGGADGYTL. The CDR3, as DNA: TGTGCCAGCAGTTACCTATCAGGGGGTGCGGATGGCTACACCCTC.

The rearrangement joins TRBV5-6 to TRBJ1-2; D call uncertain. Trimming stripped 4 bases from V and 5 bases from J, with 9 bases between. Per germline, CDR1 SGHDT and CDR2 YYEEEE. The CDR3 totals 12 residues. The DNA of the CDR3 is TGTGCCAGCAGCGCGGGTACTTATGGCTACACCTTC. Protein: CASSAGTYGYTF.

CDR3 amino acids: CSVEDRVAYEQYF. The CDR3 DNA is TGCAGCGTTGAAGACAGGGTAGCCTACGAGCAGTACTTC. The rearrangement uses TRBV29-1 and TRBJ2-7, with D possibly being TRBD1 (5 bases). Between the trimmed V and J ends, which lost 0 bases and 2 bases, there was a span of 8 bases. The CDR3 contains 13 residues. In germline, CDR1 is SQVTM, CDR2 ANQGSEA.

V gene TRBV7-8 combines with J gene TRBJ1-5, with 9 bases that match TRBD1. After removal of 0 bases from V and 6 bases from J, the junction contained 12 bases not matched to a gene. This CDR3 region has 18 residues. Germline CDR1 reads SGHVS; CDR2 reads FQNEAQ. This chain's CDR3 is CASSLAGATGGMGQPQHF. CDR3 coding DNA: TGTGCCAGCAGCTTAGCCGGGGCCACAGGGGGCATGGGTCAGCCCCAGCATTTT. The variable domain in full, completed from reference TRBV7-8 and TRBJ1-5, reads GAGVSQSPRYKVAKRGQDVALRCDPISGHVSLFWYQQALGQGPEFLTYFQNEAQLDKSGLPSDRFFAERPEGSVSTLKIQRTQQEDSAVYLCASSLAGATGGMGQPQHFGDGTRLSIL.

J is TRBJ2-1 and V is TRBV11-1; D might be TRBD1 (6 bases). The germline gives CDR1 SGHAT, CDR2 FQDESV (reference sequence). Trimming left V 0 bases short and J 3 bases short, with 9 bases between. The CDR3 sequence is 15 residues long. The CDR3 coding sequence is TGTGCCAGCAGCTTAGCCGGACAGAGCTACAATGAGCAGTTCTTC. As protein: CASSLAGQSYNEQFF.

This clone was counted only a few times. This rearrangement joins TRBV25-1 to TRBJ1-1; tentatively, D is TRBD1 (6 bases). Trimming shortened V by 2 bases and J by 6 bases, and 10 bases separated the two germline ends. The CDR3 spans 13 residues. From germline, CDR1 is MGHDK and CDR2 SYGVNS. This CDR3 reads CASSEVGQSEAFF. The CDR3 DNA follows: TGTGCCAGCAGTGAAGTCGGACAGTCTGAAGCTTTCTTT.

This clone was recorded once. The chain employs TRBV6-5 and TRBJ2-1; the D is unclear. CDR3 length: 16 residues. Germline V gives CDR1 MNHEY, CDR2 SVGAGI. V was cut by 2 bases and J by 0 bases, with 11 bases left in between. CDR3 nucleotides: TGTGCCAGCAGTTACCGGCTCCGTAGCTCCTACAATGAGCAGTTCTTC. This translates into CASSYRLRSSYNEQFF.

CDR3: CASSEAGGEAPLHF. CDR3 sequence (DNA): TGCGCCAGCAGTGAGGCCGGGGGAGAGGCGCCCCTCCACTTT. This chain uses TRBV10-2 with TRBJ1-6, with a possible D match to TRBD1 (5 bases). The germline gives CDR1 WSHSY, CDR2 SAAADI. The CDR3 extends over 14 amino acids. V dropped 2 bases and J dropped 13 bases, with 15 bases sitting between them.

The V and J genes are TRBV4-1 and TRBJ1-2; 8 nucleotides match TRBD1. The germline gives CDR1 MGHRA, CDR2 YSYEKL. V lost 2 bases to trimming and J lost 8 bases; unmatched junction nucleotides: 10. The CDR3 totals 15 residues. The CDR3 DNA sequence: TGCGCCAGCAGCCAAAACGCAGGGGGCCTCGGGGGCTACACCTTC. This codes for CASSQNAGGLGGYTF.

This chain uses TRBV28 with TRBJ1-1; D is uncertain. The CDR3 runs 14 residues. With 5 bases removed from V and 0 bases from J, the gap between germline ends came to 10 bases. Germline loops: CDR1 MDHEN, CDR2 SYDVKM. The DNA for the CDR3 is TGTGCCAGCAGTCCCCTCGTCCTGAACACTGAAGCTTTCTTT. As protein: CASSPLVLNTEAFF.

The chain uses TRBV7-9 and TRBJ1-3; D perhaps matches TRBD1 (5 bases). Germline CDR1 reads SEHNR; CDR2 reads FQNEAQ (reference sequence). CDR3 size: 17 residues. Trimming stripped 4 bases from V and 2 bases from J, with 18 bases between. The CDR3 loop is CASSSIRTRYAGNTIYF. The CDR3 DNA is TGTGCCAGCAGCTCTATCCGGACACGGTACGCTGGAAACACCATATATTTT.

The chain couples TRBV19 to TRBJ1-4; 7 bases fit TRBD1. Germline V gene lookup returns CDR1 LNHDA and CDR2 SQIVND (reference sequence). The V and J ends lost 4 bases and 8 bases, in that order; junction bases with no gene match: 16. CDR3 length: 17 amino acids. CDR3 loop: CASSTQTDRTMREKLFF. The CDR3 nucleotides are TGTGCCAGTAGTACACAAACGGACAGGACGATGCGGGAAAAACTGTTTTTT.

The rearrangement links TRBV7-8 to TRBJ2-5; TRBD1 might be the D (5 bases). The germline V and J ends were trimmed by 5 bases and 1 base, with 11 bases remaining between them. The CDR3 extends over 14 amino acids. Germline CDR1 is SGHVS and CDR2 is FQNEAQ. CDR3 sequence reads: CASSDGQPQETQYF. DNA of the CDR3: TGTGCCAGCAGCGACGGACAACCCCAAGAGACCCAGTACTTC. The entire variable domain, with the rest obtained from reference TRBV7-8 and TRBJ2-5, is as follows: GAGVSQSPRYKVAKRGQDVALRCDPISGHVSLFWYQQALGQGPEFLTYFQNEAQLDKSGLPSDRFFAERPEGSVSTLKIQRTQQEDSAVYLCASSDGQPQETQYFGPGTRLLVL.

This clone showed up just a few times. V is TRBV4-1 and J is TRBJ1-1, with a tentative D call TRBD1 (5 bases). Trimming took 4 bases from V and 5 from J, leaving 14 bases between them. The CDR3 is 14 amino acids. The V gene's germline CDR1 is MGHRA and CDR2 YSYEKL. The chain's CDR3 is CASSPPAGGTEAFF. The DNA for the CDR3 is TGCGCCAGCAGCCCCCCAGCGGGGGGAACTGAAGCTTTCTTT.

The table lists this clone with a few counts. The chain uses TRBV28 and TRBJ2-3; D not certain. Germline values: CDR1 MDHEN, CDR2 SYDVKM. Trimming shortened V by 6 bases and J by 6 bases, and 13 bases separated the two germline ends. This CDR3 region has 13 residues. The CDR3 here is CASSGLSWDTQYF. CDR3 DNA sequence: TGTGCCAGCAGCGGTCTCTCCTGGGATACGCAGTATTTT.

The V and J genes are TRBV7-2 and TRBJ2-5; 11 positions agree with TRBD2. The J call is doubtful: the DNA matches TRBJ2-7 better. The CDR3 length is 17 residues. The germline gives CDR1 SGHTA, CDR2 FQGNSA. The CDR3 DNA follows: TGTGCCAGCAGCTTATCACTAGCGGGGGATATTTCCTACGAGCAGTACTTC. This translates into CASSLSLAGDISYEQYF.

The chain carries TRBV29-1 and TRBJ2-3; D possibly corresponds to TRBD2 (5 bases). Trimming removed 7 bases from V and 2 bases from J, with 16 bases in between. CDR1 is SQVTM, CDR2 ANQGSEA, per germline. The CDR3 length is 14 residues. The CDR3 region has the DNA TGCAGCGCTGACGGACTGAACTTCACAGATACGCAGTATTTT. It codes for CSADGLNFTDTQYF.